These T cell receptor beta chains were read from a single sample in a study of T cell responses to AZD1222 COVID-19 vaccine. Assay: immunoSEQ multiplex PCR; the TCRdb copy retains only in-frame clones and omits some. The sample lists about 130,000 clones, 86% seen once, with under 25% in the top ten. Sequencing was performed on peripheral blood, taken on day 0 of AZD1222 vaccination. The receptors were sampled from an adult in good health. CDR3s include the opening cysteine and the closing phenylalanine or tryptophan. The D gene is left open where the match is weak. The size field is filled for only some rows; it gives once, few, many or a size class.

clone size	V gene	J gene	D gene	CDR3 DNA	CDR3 protein
-	TRBV27	TRBJ2-7	TRBD1	TGTGCCACCACTCGGGTCGGGACAGGGGTCTACGAGCAGTACTTC	CATTRVGTGVYEQYF
-	TRBV11-2	TRBJ1-1	-	TGTGCCAGCAGCTTAGGGGACCGAAGGTTACCCGTAACTGAAGCTTTCTTT	CASSLGDRRLPVTEAFF
-	TRBV14	TRBJ2-1	TRBD2	TGTGCCAGCAGCCCACCGGGACTAGCGGGTCCAAATGAGCAGTTCTTC	CASSPPGLAGPNEQFF
-	TRBV3-1/TRBV3-2	TRBJ1-1	-	TGTGCCAGCAGCCAACGAAGAGTTGATAATGAAGCTTTCTTT	CASSQRRVDNEAFF
-	TRBV7-9	TRBJ1-1	TRBD1	TGTGCCAGCAGCGACATGGGACAGGGCGACACTGAAGCTTTCTTT	CASSDMGQGDTEAFF
-	TRBV28	TRBJ1-3	-	TGTGCCAGCAGTTTGGGACGGGGCTCTGGAAACACCATATATTTT	CASSLGRGSGNTIYF
-	TRBV2	TRBJ1-2	-	TGTGCCAGCAGTGAAGCGGGGGGACTCTATGGCTACACCTTC	CASSEAGGLYGYTF
-	TRBV7-2	TRBJ1-5	-	TGTGCCAGCAGCTTATGGAGGGCGTCGGGTCAGCCCCAGCATTTT	CASSLWRASGQPQHF
-	TRBV9	TRBJ2-1	-	TGTGCCAGCAGCCCTTTTTTAGGGGTTATTAGTCATGAGCAGTTCTTC	CASSPFLGVISHEQFF
-	TRBV4-3	TRBJ1-6	-	TGCGCCAGCAGCCAAGGACGGACATATAATTCACCCCTCCACTTT	CASSQGRTYNSPLHF
-	TRBV28	TRBJ1-3	-	TGTGCCAGCAGGAGGCGTCAGGGCCGCCATTTAGACACCATATATTTT	CASRRRQGRHLDTIYF
-	TRBV5-6	TRBJ2-5	-	TGTGCCAGCAGCTTTTGGTACCAAGAGACCCAGTACTTC	CASSFWYQETQYF
-	TRBV29-1	TRBJ1-1	TRBD1	TGCAGCGTTCCGGACGGGACAGGGGTCTTAACTGAAGCTTTCTTT	CSVPDGTGVLTEAFF
few	TRBV19	TRBJ1-5	-	TGTGCCAGTACCCCGGGACACTACAATCAGCCCCAGCATTTT	CASTPGHYNQPQHF
-	TRBV6-1	TRBJ1-5	-	TGTGCCAGCAGTGAATGGGGTAAGGAATATCAGCCCCAGCATTTT	CASSEWGKEYQPQHF
-	TRBV7-9	TRBJ1-5	-	TGTGCCAGCAGCGAAGGCTCTGGCAATCAGCCCCAGCATTTT	CASSEGSGNQPQHF
-	TRBV18	TRBJ1-4	-	TGTGCCAGCTCGTCCAATGGACGGAAAAATGAAAAACTGTTTTTT	CASSSNGRKNEKLFF
once	TRBV27	TRBJ1-5	-	TGTGCCAGCAGTTTTACAGGGAGCAATCAGCCCCAGCATTTT	CASSFTGSNQPQHF
-	TRBV29-1	TRBJ2-1	TRBD1	TGCAGCGCTGCCGGGACAGGGTTTGAGCAGTTCTTC	CSAAGTGFEQFF
once	TRBV6-5	TRBJ2-7	-	TGTGCCAGCAGTTCCCCCGGCCTCCCCTACGAGCAGTACTTC	CASSSPGLPYEQYF
-	TRBV2	TRBJ2-7	-	TGTGCCAGCATCGGCTTTCAAGTCTCCTACGAGCAGTACTTC	CASIGFQVSYEQYF
-	TRBV2	TRBJ1-4	TRBD1	TGTGCCAGCAGGGGACAGGCTGCTAATGAAAAACTGTTTTTT	CASRGQAANEKLFF
few	TRBV5-5	TRBJ1-2	TRBD1	TGTGCCAGCAGCTCAACCGTTCCCACCGGGACAGTTTATGGCTACACCTTC	CASSSTVPTGTVYGYTF
-	TRBV28	TRBJ1-1	-	TGTGCCAGCATCCCCCCCTCTCCCAACCCACCCTTGCCTACCTTT	CASIPPSPNPPLPTF
-	TRBV9	TRBJ2-3	-	TGTGCCAGCAGCGTAGGTGGGGTATCGGCAGATACGCAGTATTTT	CASSVGGVSADTQYF
-	TRBV4-1	TRBJ2-2	TRBD1	TGCGCCAGCAGCCCCGGACAGGGTTCGAACACCGGGGAGCTGTTTTTT	CASSPGQGSNTGELFF
-	TRBV5-5	TRBJ1-2	-	TGTGCCAGCAGCTTGGGACCGGGAGATTCTAACTATGGCTACACCTTC	CASSLGPGDSNYGYTF
-	TRBV6-5	TRBJ1-6	-	TGTGCCAGCAGTTATTTAGAGGGGGGATATAATTCACCCCTCCACTTT	CASSYLEGGYNSPLHF
once	TRBV19	TRBJ2-5	TRBD2	TGTGCCAGTAGCCCCGGGCAGCGGGGTCAAGAGACCCAGTACTTC	CASSPGQRGQETQYF
-	TRBV7-2	TRBJ2-1	-	TGTGCCAGCAGCTGGAGCGGAAGCTCCTACAATGAGCAGTTCTTC	CASSWSGSSYNEQFF
-	TRBV5-4	TRBJ2-2	-	TGTGCCAGCAGCTTGGCCGTGGGAGGGAACACCGGGGAGCTGTTTTTT	CASSLAVGGNTGELFF
-	TRBV2	TRBJ2-3	-	TGTGCCAGCAGTGAGGGCAGTAGCACAGATACGCAGTATTTT	CASSEGSSTDTQYF
-	TRBV5-1	TRBJ2-7	TRBD1	TGCGCCAGCAGCGGGGGACAGGTTAGCTCCTACGAGCAGTACTTC	CASSGGQVSSYEQYF
-	TRBV5-6	TRBJ2-7	TRBD1	TGTGCCAGCAGCTGGGACAGGGGTTTTTACGAGCAGTACTTC	CASSWDRGFYEQYF
-	TRBV15	TRBJ1-1	TRBD1	TGTGCCACCAGCAGATCTCCCGGGACAGGGTTGAACACTGAAGCTTTCTTT	CATSRSPGTGLNTEAFF
-	TRBV27	TRBJ2-7	-	TGTGCCAGCAGTCCGGGACTCTACTACGAGCAGTACTTC	CASSPGLYYEQYF
-	TRBV7-9	TRBJ2-3	-	TGTGCCAGCAGCTTAGCGTTTGGCAGGAGTGACACAGATACGCAGTATTTT	CASSLAFGRSDTDTQYF
-	TRBV28	TRBJ1-1	-	TGTGCCAGCAGTGTATGGGGGGGCACTGAAGCTTTCTTT	CASSVWGGTEAFF
-	TRBV29-1	TRBJ2-3	-	TGCAGCGTTGCCCTTGGGGAAGATACGCAGTATTTT	CSVALGEDTQYF
-	TRBV12-3/TRBV12-4	TRBJ2-7	-	TGTGCCAGCAGCACCCTCTCCTACGAGCAGTACTTC	CASSTLSYEQYF
-	TRBV7-9	TRBJ2-2	TRBD1	TGTGCCAGCAGCTTAGGAGACAGGGACACCGGGGAGCTGTTTTTT	CASSLGDRDTGELFF
many	TRBV7-9	TRBJ1-5	-	TGTGCCAGCAGCTCGACCCAGGGTGGGGATCAGCCCCAGCATTTT	CASSSTQGGDQPQHF